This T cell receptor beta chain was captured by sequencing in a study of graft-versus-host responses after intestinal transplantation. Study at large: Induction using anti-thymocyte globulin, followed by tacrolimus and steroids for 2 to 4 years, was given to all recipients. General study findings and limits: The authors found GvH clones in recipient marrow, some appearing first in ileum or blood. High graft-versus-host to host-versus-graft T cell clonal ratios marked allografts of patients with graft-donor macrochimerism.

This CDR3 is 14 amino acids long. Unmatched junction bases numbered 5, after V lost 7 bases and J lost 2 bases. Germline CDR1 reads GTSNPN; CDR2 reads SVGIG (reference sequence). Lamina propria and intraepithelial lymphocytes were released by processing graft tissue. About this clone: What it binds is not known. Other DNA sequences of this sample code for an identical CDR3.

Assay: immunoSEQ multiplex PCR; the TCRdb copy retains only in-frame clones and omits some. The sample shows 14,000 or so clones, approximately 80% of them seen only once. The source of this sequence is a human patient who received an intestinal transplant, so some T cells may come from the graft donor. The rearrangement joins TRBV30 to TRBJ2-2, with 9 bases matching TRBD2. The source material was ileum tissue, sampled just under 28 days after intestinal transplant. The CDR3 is CASRGGANTGELFF. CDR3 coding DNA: TGTGCCTCGCGCGGGGGGGCCAACACCGGGGAGCTGTTTTTT.